What follows is one T cell receptor beta chain and its context. Its antigen is currently unknown. This sample stems from a study of vaccination effects on CD4 cells after COVID-19. Trimming removed 3 bases from V and 5 bases from J, with 13 bases in between. The CDR3 contains 14 residues. CD4+ T cells specific for antigen were expanded with viral peptide pools by the ViraFEST assay before sequencing. Following 10 days of culture, CD4+ T cells were isolated. Testing of the vaccine recipients showed negative nucleocapsid antibodies and no prior SARS-CoV-2 infection. Method: immunoSEQ multiplex PCR; TCRdb's copy keeps in-frame clones and lacks some. The sample comprises 35,000 to 50,000 clones, 77% of which are singletons, and 2.9% rests with the top ten.

V and J are TRBV23-1 and TRBJ1-1; TRBD1 might be the D (6 bases). TRBV23-1 qualifies as an ORF whose function is uncertain. The sample consisted of CD4+ T cells from PBMCs cultured with HCoV-NL63 spike peptides, taken before COVID-19 vaccination. The TCR originated in a human donor who received a COVID-19 vaccine. The CDR3 reads CASSHRLTGTEAFF. CDR3 bases: TGCGCCAGCAGTCACCGGCTCACAGGGACTGAAGCTTTCTTT.